This T cell receptor (beta chain) was retrieved from a study of regulatory T cells in long-lasting Graves disease. Time point of the sample: newly diagnosed GD, antithyroid drugs for less than 3 months. PBMCs provided the RNA from which the TCR library was made. Sequencing libraries for TCR beta were prepared with iRepertoire HTBI primers and Arm-PCR of CDR3 regions. Via MiXCR, TCRdb re-called the multiplex PCR reads, giving one row per CDR3 protein. The sample comprises some 340,000 distinct CDR3 sequences, approximately 12% of which are singletons, and over 15% rests with the top ten. This clonotype has ten or more counts. Its cognate antigen is unknown. The CDR3 contains 15 residues. Germline lookup yields CDR1 DFQATT and CDR2 SNEGSKA (reference sequence). V was clipped by 5 bases and J by 0 bases, with 16 bases between them. Notes on the study in general: Persistent-disease Graves' patients showed less TCR diversity than new cases.

These same records also appear under a second study, on T cells in Graves' hyperthyroidism and ophthalmopathy.

Sequencing used peripheral blood mononuclear cells (PBMCs), obtained at new diagnosis, from a patient treated with antithyroid drugs. This receptor was identified in a young woman with Graves disease. The chain links TRBV20-1 to TRBJ1-1, with D possibly TRBD1 on 5 matching bases. CDR3 loop: CSARDVTFMNTEAFF. The CDR3 DNA reads as TGCAGTGCTCGGGACGTGACCTTCATGAACACTGAAGCTTTCTTT.